The T cell receptor (beta chain) under discussion was sequenced for a study of somatic mutations in cytotoxic T cells in rheumatoid arthritis. On the study more broadly: Immediately following diagnosis and ahead of any treatment, patient blood (almost 31 ml EDTA) was drawn.

Clones were sequenced by immunoSEQ multiplex PCR, and TCRdb holds only the in-frame ones, with some missing. Altogether 17,000 or so clones are present, about 83% being singletons, with the ten largest covering 4.5% to 6%. Turning to this clone: The antigen remains unidentified.

Points from the study as a whole: For CD8+ T-cell clonality, rheumatoid arthritis patients and age-matched healthy controls did not differ significantly. About an eighth of the roughly 60 patients had a largest CD8+ clone above 20% of CD8+ cells. CD8+ clonality increased with age in rheumatoid arthritis patients but not in healthy controls.

Sequencing input: CD8+ T cells sorted from blood. The receptor comes from an adult with rheumatoid arthritis.

The CDR3 reads CASSSPPGAEAFF. The CDR3 coding sequence is TGTGCCAGCAGCTCGCCTCCGGGGGCCGAAGCTTTCTTT. The chain uses TRBV7-9 and TRBJ1-1; the D gene is possibly TRBD1 (6 bases). V gave up 4 bases and J gave up 8 bases, with 14 bases separating them. The CDR3 is made up of 13 amino acids. Per germline, CDR1 SEHNR and CDR2 FQNEAQ (reference sequence).